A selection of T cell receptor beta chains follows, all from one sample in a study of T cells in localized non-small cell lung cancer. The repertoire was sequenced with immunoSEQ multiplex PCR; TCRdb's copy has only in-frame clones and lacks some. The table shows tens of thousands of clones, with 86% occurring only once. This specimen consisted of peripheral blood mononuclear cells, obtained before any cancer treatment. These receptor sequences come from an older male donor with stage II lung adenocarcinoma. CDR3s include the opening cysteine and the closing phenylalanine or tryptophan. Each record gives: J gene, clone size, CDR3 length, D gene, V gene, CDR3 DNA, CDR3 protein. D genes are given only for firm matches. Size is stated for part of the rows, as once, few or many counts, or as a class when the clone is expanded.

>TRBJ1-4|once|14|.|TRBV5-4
TGTGCCAGCAGCTTCTCCAGGGGTAATGAAAAACTGTTTTTT
CASSFSRGNEKLFF
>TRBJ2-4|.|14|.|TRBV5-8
TGTGCCAGCAGCTCCTTCAGCCGTGGAAACATTCAGTACTTC
CASSSFSRGNIQYF
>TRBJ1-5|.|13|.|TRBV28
TGTGCCAGCAGTTCAGGGGTCAAACAGCCCCAGCATTTT
CASSSGVKQPQHF
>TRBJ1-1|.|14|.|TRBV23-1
TGCGCCAGCAGTCCAACCTCCTCGGGGACTGAAGCTTTCTTT
CASSPTSSGTEAFF
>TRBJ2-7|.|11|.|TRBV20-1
TGCAGTGTTACCGGAGATTACGAGCAGTACTTC
CSVTGDYEQYF
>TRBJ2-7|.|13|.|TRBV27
TGTGCCAGCAGTTTAACAGGACCCTACGAGCAGTACTTC
CASSLTGPYEQYF
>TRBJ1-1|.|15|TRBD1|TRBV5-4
TGTGCCAGCAGTCCCGGACAGGGGCTGAACACTGAAGCTTTCTTT
CASSPGQGLNTEAFF
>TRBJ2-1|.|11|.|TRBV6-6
TGTGCCAGCAGTTACTCAGGGATCCGGTTCTTC
CASSYSGIRFF
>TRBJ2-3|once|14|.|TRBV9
TGTGCCAGCAGCGTAGAGGGGCTAGGGGATACGCAGTATTTT
CASSVEGLGDTQYF
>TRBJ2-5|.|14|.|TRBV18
TGTGCCAGCTCATCACAAAGGCGGTACGAGACCCAGTACTTC
CASSSQRRYETQYF
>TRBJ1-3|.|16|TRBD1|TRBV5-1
TGCGCCAGCAGCTTGGAAGGGACAGGGTACGGAAACACCATATATTTT
CASSLEGTGYGNTIYF
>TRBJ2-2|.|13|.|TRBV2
TGTGCCAGCAGTGTACTCCCCCGGGTGGAGCTGTTTTTT
CASSVLPRVELFF
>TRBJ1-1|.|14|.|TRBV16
TGTGCCAGCAGCCAATCAGGGGGGAAGGGTGAAGCTTTCTTT
CASSQSGGKGEAFF
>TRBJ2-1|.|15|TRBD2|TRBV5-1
TGCGCCAGCAGTCCGCCGGGACTAGTGGGGAACGAGCAGTTCTTC
CASSPPGLVGNEQFF
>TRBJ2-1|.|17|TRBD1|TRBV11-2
TGTGCCAGCAGCTTAGCCACAGGGGCCACCTCCTACAATGAGCAGTTCTTC
CASSLATGATSYNEQFF
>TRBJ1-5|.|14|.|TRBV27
TGTGCCAGCAGTCTGGACGGGTCATATCAGCCCCAGCATTTT
CASSLDGSYQPQHF
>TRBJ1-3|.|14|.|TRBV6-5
TGTGCCAGCAGTCCCCCGGGCGCTGGAAACACCATATATTTT
CASSPPGAGNTIYF
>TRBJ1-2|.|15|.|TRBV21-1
TGTGCCAGCAGCAACGCGGGAAGATGGGACTATGGCTACACCTTC
CASSNAGRWDYGYTF
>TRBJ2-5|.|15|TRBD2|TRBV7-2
TGTGCCAGCAGCTCCAGCGGGAGTAGGCGAGAGACCCAGTACTTC
CASSSSGSRRETQYF
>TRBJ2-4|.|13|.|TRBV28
TGTGCCAGCAGTCTACCCCTCCGAGACATTCAGTACTTC
CASSLPLRDIQYF
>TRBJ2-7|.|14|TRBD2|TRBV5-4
TGTGCCAGCAGCTACGGGACTACGACCTACGAGCAGTACTTC
CASSYGTTTYEQYF
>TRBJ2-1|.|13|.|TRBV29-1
TGCAGCGCCCAACCCGGGGGTCTCAATGAGCAGTTCTTC
CSAQPGGLNEQFF
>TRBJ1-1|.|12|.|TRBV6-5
TGTGCCAGCAGTGAAATATACACTGAAGCTTTCTTT
CASSEIYTEAFF
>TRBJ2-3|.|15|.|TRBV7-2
TGTGCCAGCAGCCCCTCGGGGGTCTTCACAGATACGCAGTATTTT
CASSPSGVFTDTQYF
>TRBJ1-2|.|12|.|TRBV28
TGTGCCACCGCCGGGCCAGGGGATGGCTACACCTTC
CATAGPGDGYTF
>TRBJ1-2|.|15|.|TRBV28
TGTGCCAGCAGTTTAGCAGGGGCTGGTAACTATGGCTACACCTTC
CASSLAGAGNYGYTF
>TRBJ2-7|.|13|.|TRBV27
TGTGCCAGCAGTTTAGTAGGGTCCGGGGAGCAGTACTTC
CASSLVGSGEQYF
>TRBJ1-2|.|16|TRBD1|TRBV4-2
TGTGCCAGCAGCCAACGGACAGGGGATTTTGGCTATGGCTACACCTTC
CASSQRTGDFGYGYTF
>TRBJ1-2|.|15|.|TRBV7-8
TGTGCCAGCAGCTTAGGGCGCGACTTATCGTATGGCTACACCTTC
CASSLGRDLSYGYTF
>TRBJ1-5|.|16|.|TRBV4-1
TGCGCCAGCAGCCAAGATGCTACAGGTTTTGATCAGCCCCAGCATTTT
CASSQDATGFDQPQHF
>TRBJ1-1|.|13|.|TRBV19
TGTGCCAGTAGACCACAAGGGGACACTGAAGCTTTCTTT
CASRPQGDTEAFF
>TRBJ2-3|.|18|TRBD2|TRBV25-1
TGTGCCAGCAGTGAAGAATTTACGACTAGCGGGGGTTCAGATACGCAGTATTTT
CASSEEFTTSGGSDTQYF
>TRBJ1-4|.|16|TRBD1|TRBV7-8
TGTGCCAGCAGCTCTTCGATCCGGACAGGGGATGAAAAACTGTTTTTT
CASSSSIRTGDEKLFF
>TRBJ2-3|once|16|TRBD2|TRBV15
TGTGCCACCAGCCCACCGACTAGCGGGAAAGAGGGTACGCAGTATTTT
CATSPPTSGKEGTQYF
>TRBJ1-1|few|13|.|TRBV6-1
TGTGCCAGCAGTGAAGCGCCGAACACTGAAGCTTTCTTT
CASSEAPNTEAFF
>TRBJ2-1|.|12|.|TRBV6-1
TGTGCCAGCATGAGGAGGGGTGCTGAGCAGTTCTTC
CASMRRGAEQFF
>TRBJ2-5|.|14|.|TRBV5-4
TGTGCCAGCACCCGAGGGAAGGCACAAGAGACCCAGTACTTC
CASTRGKAQETQYF
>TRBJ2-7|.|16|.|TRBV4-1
TGCGCCAGCAGCCAAGATTTGGGGTTTGGGTCCTACGAGCAGTACTTC
CASSQDLGFGSYEQYF
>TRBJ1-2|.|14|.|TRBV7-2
TGTGCCAGCAGCTTTTTTAACAGCCCCTATGGCTACACCTTC
CASSFFNSPYGYTF
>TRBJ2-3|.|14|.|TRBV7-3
TGTGCCAGCAGCCTAGGGCGGGACACAGATACGCAGTATTTT
CASSLGRDTDTQYF
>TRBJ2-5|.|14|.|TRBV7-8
TGTGCCAGCAGCCCGAGGGCCAGTCAAGAGACCCAGTACTTC
CASSPRASQETQYF
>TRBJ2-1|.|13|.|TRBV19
TGTGCCAGTAGCCAGGGTTTCTACAATGAGCAGTTCTTC
CASSQGFYNEQFF